This TCR beta chain was sequenced during a study of identical twins. After template switching added a universal primer site, the resulting cDNA carried unique molecular identifiers. From the 5' RACE reads, TCRdb called clonotypes with MiXCR, one entry per CDR3 protein. Altogether about 530,000 distinct CDR3 sequences are present, approximately 20% being singletons, with the ten largest covering approximately 0.49%. To note about this clonotype: No antigen is known for it.

Regarding the study as a whole: Where out-of-frame alpha sequences were twin-shared, they showed excess low generation probability. Invariant MAIT and iNKT cells may have partly biased zero-insertion analyses. Models underestimated out-of-frame TCR alpha sharing in monozygotic twins.

Trimming cost V 4 bases and J 3 bases, with 10 bases left between them. The CDR3 has 13 amino acids. Per the germline V gene, CDR1 is SGHNT and CDR2 is YYREEE (reference sequence). These data also formed part of another study, on yellow fever vaccine responses in identical twins.

V usage is TRBV5-4 and J usage is TRBJ2-5; the D is unclear. The clonotype was recovered from a young woman in good health. The sequenced sample consisted of CD4+ T cells sorted from blood. The CDR3 protein is CASSLQLEETQYF. The CDR3 region has the DNA TGTGCCAGCAGCCTTCAACTGGAAGAGACCCAGTACTTC. Filled out from reference TRBV5-4 and TRBJ2-5, the complete variable domain reads ETGVTQSPTHLIKTRGQQVTLRCSSQSGHNTVSWYQQALGQGPQFIFQYYREEENGRGNFPPRFSGLQFPNYSSELNVNALELDDSALYLCASSLQLEETQYFGPGTRLLVL.